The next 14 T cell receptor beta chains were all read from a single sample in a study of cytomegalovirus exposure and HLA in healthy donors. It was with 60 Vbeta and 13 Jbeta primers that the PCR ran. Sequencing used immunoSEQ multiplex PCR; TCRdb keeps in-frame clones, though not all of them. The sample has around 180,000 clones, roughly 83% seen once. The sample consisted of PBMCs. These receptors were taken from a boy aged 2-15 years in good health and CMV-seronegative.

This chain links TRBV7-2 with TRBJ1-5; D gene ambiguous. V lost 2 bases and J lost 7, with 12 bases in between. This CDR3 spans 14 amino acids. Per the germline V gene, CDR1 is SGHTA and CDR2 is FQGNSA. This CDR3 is CASSLFPAGQPQHF. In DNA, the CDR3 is TGTGCCAGCAGCTTATTCCCTGCAGGACAGCCCCAGCATTTT.

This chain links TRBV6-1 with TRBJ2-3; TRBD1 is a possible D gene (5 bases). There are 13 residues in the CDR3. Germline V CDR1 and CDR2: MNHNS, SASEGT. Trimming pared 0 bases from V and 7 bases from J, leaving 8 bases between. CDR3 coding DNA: TGTGCCAGCAGTGAAGCCCCAGGGCATACGCAGTATTTT. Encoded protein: CASSEAPGHTQYF.

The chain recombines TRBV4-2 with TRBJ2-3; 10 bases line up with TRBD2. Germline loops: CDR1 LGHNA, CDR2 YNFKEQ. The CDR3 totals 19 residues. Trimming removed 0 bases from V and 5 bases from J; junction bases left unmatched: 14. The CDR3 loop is CASSQDGLGSGGAVDTQYF. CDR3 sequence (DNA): TGTGCCAGCAGCCAAGATGGTTTAGGGAGCGGGGGGGCCGTAGATACGCAGTATTTT.

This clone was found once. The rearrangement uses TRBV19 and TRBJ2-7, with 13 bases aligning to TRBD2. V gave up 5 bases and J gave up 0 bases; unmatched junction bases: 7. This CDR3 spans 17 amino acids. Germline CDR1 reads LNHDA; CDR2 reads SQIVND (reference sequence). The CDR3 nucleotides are TGTGCCAGTAGTTCCCCCGGGACTAGCGGGAACTCCTACGAGCAGTACTTC. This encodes CASSSPGTSGNSYEQYF.

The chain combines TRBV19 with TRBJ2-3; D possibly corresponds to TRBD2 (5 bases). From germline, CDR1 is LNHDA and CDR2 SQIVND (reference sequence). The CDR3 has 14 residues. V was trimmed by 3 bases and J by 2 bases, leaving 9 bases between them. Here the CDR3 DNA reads TGTGCCAGTAGTATCGGACTTAACACAGATACGCAGTATTTT. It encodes CASSIGLNTDTQYF.

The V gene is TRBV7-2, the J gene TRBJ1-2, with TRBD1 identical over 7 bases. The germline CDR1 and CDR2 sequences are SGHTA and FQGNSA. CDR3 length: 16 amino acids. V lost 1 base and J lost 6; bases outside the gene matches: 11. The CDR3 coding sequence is TGTGCCAGCAGCTTAGACAGGGGCCGTTTGTTAAATGGCTACACCTTC. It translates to CASSLDRGRLLNGYTF.

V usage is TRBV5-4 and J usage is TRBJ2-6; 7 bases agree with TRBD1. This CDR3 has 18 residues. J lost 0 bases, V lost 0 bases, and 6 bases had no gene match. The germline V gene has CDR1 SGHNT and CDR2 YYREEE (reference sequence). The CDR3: CASSLGTGLTSGANVLTF. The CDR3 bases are TGTGCCAGCAGCTTGGGGACAGGCTTAACCTCTGGGGCCAACGTCCTGACTTTC.

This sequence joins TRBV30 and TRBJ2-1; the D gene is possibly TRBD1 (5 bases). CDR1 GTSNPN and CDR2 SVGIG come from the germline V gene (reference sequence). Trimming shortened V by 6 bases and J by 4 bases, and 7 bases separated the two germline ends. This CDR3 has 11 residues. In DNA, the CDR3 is TGTGCCTGCAGGGTATACAATGAGCAGTTCTTC. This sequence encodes CACRVYNEQFF.

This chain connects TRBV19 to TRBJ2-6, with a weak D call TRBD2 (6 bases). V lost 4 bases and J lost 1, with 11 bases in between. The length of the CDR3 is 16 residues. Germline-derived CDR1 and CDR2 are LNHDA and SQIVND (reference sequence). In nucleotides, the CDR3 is TGTGCCAGTAGTAGTGGCGGGGCTTCTGGGGCCAACGTCCTGACTTTC. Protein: CASSSGGASGANVLTF.

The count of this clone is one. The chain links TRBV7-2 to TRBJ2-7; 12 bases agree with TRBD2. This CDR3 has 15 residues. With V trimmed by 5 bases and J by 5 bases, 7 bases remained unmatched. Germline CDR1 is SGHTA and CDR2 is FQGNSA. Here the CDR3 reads CASSPKTSGSHEQYF. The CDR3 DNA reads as TGTGCCAGCAGCCCCAAGACTAGCGGGAGTCACGAGCAGTACTTC.

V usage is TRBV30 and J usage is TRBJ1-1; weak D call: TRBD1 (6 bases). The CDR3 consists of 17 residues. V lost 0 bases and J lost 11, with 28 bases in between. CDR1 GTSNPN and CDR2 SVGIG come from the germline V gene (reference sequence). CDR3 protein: CAWSVRGGGWTAGGAFF. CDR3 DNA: TGTGCCTGGAGTGTACGTGGCGGGGGGTGGACAGCGGGCGGGGCTTTCTTT. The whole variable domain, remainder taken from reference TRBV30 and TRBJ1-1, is SQTIHQWPATLVQPVGSPLSLECTVEGTSNPNLYWYRQAAGRGLQLLFYSVGIGQISSEVPQNLSASRPQDRQFILSSKKLLLSDSGFYLCAWSVRGGGWTAGGAFFGQGTRLTVV.

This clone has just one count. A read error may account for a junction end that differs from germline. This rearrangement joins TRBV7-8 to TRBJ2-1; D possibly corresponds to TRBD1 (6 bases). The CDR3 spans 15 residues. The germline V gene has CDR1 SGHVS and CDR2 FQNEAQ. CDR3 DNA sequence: TGTGCCGGCAGCCCTAAGCCAGGGGCCGTAAATGAGCAGTTCTTC. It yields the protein CAGSPKPGAVNEQFF.

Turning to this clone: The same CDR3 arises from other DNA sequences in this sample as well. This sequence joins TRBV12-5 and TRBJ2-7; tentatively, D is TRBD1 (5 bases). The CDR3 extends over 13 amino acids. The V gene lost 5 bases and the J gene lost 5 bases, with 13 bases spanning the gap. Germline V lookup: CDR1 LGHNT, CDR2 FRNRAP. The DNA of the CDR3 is TGTGCTAGTGGTGGCGAACAGGCCAACGAGCAGTACTTC. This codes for CASGGEQANEQYF.

The CDR3 DNA is TGTGCCAGCAGCTTGGCTTTAGGGAGTACTGGGGCCAACGTCCTGACTTTC. The encoded protein is CASSLALGSTGANVLTF. This chain links TRBV5-4 with TRBJ2-6; D might be TRBD2 (5 bases). CDR3 length: 17 residues. Germline V gene data show CDR1 as SGHNT and CDR2 as YYREEE (reference sequence). V was pared by 0 bases and J by 2 bases, with 12 bases between. Together with reference TRBV5-4 and TRBJ2-6, the CDR3 gives the full variable domain: ETGVTQSPTHLIKTRGQQVTLRCSSQSGHNTVSWYQQALGQGPQFIFQYYREEENGRGNFPPRFSGLQFPNYSSELNVNALELDDSALYLCASSLALGSTGANVLTFGAGSRLTVL.